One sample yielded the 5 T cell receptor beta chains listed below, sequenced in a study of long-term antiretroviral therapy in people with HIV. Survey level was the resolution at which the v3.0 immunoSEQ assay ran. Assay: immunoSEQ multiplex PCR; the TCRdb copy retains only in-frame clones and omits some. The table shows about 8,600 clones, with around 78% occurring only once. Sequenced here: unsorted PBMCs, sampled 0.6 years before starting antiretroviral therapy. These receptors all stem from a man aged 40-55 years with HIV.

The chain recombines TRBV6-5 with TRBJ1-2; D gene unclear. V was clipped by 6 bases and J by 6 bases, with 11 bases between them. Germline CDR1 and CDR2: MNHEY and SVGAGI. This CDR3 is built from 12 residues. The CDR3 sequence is CASSHLQNGYTF. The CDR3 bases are TGTGCCAGCAGCCACCTTCAAAATGGCTACACCTTC.

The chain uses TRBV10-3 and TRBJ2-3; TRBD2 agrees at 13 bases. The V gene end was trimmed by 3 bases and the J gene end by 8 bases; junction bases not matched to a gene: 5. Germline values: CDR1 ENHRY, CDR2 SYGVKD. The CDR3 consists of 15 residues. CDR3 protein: CAISELAGGGGTQYF. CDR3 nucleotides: TGTGCCATCAGTGAACTAGCGGGGGGGGGAGGTACGCAGTATTTT.

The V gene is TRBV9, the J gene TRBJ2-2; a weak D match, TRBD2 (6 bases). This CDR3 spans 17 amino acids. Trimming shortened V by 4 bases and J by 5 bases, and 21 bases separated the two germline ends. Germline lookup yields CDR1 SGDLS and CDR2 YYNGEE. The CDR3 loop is CASSRGTVELKTGELFF. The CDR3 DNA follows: TGTGCCAGCAGCCGGGGGACTGTCGAACTGAAAACCGGGGAGCTGTTTTTT.

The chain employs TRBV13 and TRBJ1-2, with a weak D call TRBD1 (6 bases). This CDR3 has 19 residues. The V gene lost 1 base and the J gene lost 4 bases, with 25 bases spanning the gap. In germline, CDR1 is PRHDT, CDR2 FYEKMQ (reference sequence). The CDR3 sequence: CASSLDRGWGRPGFYGYTF. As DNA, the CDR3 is TGTGCCAGCAGCTTAGATCGAGGCTGGGGGCGTCCGGGATTCTATGGCTACACCTTC.

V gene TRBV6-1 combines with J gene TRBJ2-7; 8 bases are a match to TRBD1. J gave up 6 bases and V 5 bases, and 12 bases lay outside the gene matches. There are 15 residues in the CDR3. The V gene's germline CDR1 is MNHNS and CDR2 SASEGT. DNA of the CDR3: TGTGCCAGCAGTCCTTCCGGGACAGGTCGCCTCGAGCAGTACTTC. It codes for CASSPSGTGRLEQYF.